This is a list of T cell receptor beta chains from one sample in a study of blood T cell repertoires in COVID-19. The assay was immunoSEQ multiplex PCR, and TCRdb's table has in-frame clones only and misses some. The sample has some 400,000 clones; approximately 86% are singletons. Sequencing used peripheral blood. All receptors come from a human donor in a cohort sampled during active COVID-19. Each CDR3 is given with its conserved first and last residue. The D gene is left open where the match is weak. A clone size is listed for some rows: how often the clone was seen (once, few, many), or a class if it is expanded.

TRBV30	-	TRBJ1-3	once	TGTGCCTGGAGTGTACGAGGGTCTGGAAACACCATATATTTT	CAWSVRGSGNTIYF
TRBV30	-	TRBJ1-6	-	TGTGCCTGGAGTTCAGGGTTGGATTCACCCCTCCACTTT	CAWSSGLDSPLHF
TRBV30	-	TRBJ2-1	-	TGTGCCTGGAGTGTAAGCAGGGTTGGTGAGCAGTTCTTC	CAWSVSRVGEQFF
TRBV11-3	-	TRBJ2-2	once	TGTGCCAGCAGCTGGTACAGTTCCCCCGGGGAGCTGTTTTTT	CASSWYSSPGELFF
TRBV12-3/TRBV12-4	-	TRBJ2-1	-	TGTGCCAGCAGTTACACCCGGGATGGTGAGCAGTTCTTC	CASSYTRDGEQFF
TRBV6-5	TRBD1	TRBJ1-3	-	TGTGCCAGCAGACACGGGGACAGGTTAAGCACCATATATTTT	CASRHGDRLSTIYF
TRBV11-2	-	TRBJ1-6	-	TGTGCCAGCAGCTTAGATCCAGGGTCCTATAATTCACCCCTCCACTTT	CASSLDPGSYNSPLHF
TRBV7-9	-	TRBJ1-1	many	TGTGCCAGCAGCTTCCTCAGGGAGGGAAATGAAGCTTTCTTT	CASSFLREGNEAFF
TRBV25-1	-	TRBJ2-7	few	TGTGCCAGCAGTGGAGGAGGGATTTACGAGCAGTACTTC	CASSGGGIYEQYF
TRBV3-1/TRBV3-2	-	TRBJ1-5	-	TGTGCCAGCAGCCAAGATACTCCGCGAACGGGTCAGCCCCAGCATTTT	CASSQDTPRTGQPQHF
TRBV2	TRBD2	TRBJ2-2	many	TGTGCCAGCAGTGAACAGAGTCTAGCGGGAGGACTGGCCGGGGAGCTGTTTTTT	CASSEQSLAGGLAGELFF
TRBV19	TRBD2	TRBJ2-1	-	TGTGCCAGCCCCCGGGACTACTACTCCTACAATGAGCAGTTCTTC	CASPRDYYSYNEQFF
TRBV6-4	TRBD1	TRBJ1-5	-	TGTGCCAGCAGTGTTGGGGACAGGGGCCTTAATCAGCCCCAGCATTTT	CASSVGDRGLNQPQHF
TRBV10-3	-	TRBJ1-3	-	TGTGCCAGCGAGTCTGATCACTCTGGAAACACCATATATTTT	CASESDHSGNTIYF
TRBV7-9	TRBD2	TRBJ2-5	-	TGTGCCAGCAGCTTAGGCCTAGCGGGGCAAGAGACCCAGTACTTC	CASSLGLAGQETQYF
TRBV9	TRBD1	TRBJ1-3	-	TGTGCCAGCAGCGCGGAAGACAGGGGAGTAGGAAACACCATATATTTT	CASSAEDRGVGNTIYF
TRBV27	TRBD1	TRBJ1-4	-	TGTGCCAGCAGTCCGGGGACAGGGATACTAAGGGAAAAACTGTTTTTT	CASSPGTGILREKLFF
TRBV3-1/TRBV3-2	-	TRBJ2-3	-	TGTGCCAGCAGCCAAGTAGGTGAGACGGGGGTCGATACGCAGTATTTT	CASSQVGETGVDTQYF
TRBV5-6	-	TRBJ2-6	-	TGTGCCAGCAGCTTGTTAGCCTCTGGGGCCAACGTCCTGACTTTC	CASSLLASGANVLTF
TRBV7-9	-	TRBJ2-4	-	TGTGCCAGCAGCTTAGATGGGGTGAGGGACACCGAAAACATTCAGTACTTC	CASSLDGVRDTENIQYF
TRBV7-9	-	TRBJ1-3	-	TGTGCCAGCAGCTTAGTCATCGGGGGTACCATATATTTT	CASSLVIGGTIYF
TRBV5-5	-	TRBJ2-1	-	TGTGCCAGCAGTTCGGAGGCGGCCTACAATGAGCAGTTCTTC	CASSSEAAYNEQFF
TRBV25-1	TRBD2	TRBJ2-7	once	TGTGCCAGCAGTGGACGGGAGGATTACTACGAGCAGTACTTC	CASSGREDYYEQYF
TRBV27	TRBD1	TRBJ2-2	few	TGTGCCAGCAGTTCTAAGGGGGCACTGTTGGGTACCGGGGAGCTGTTTTTT	CASSSKGALLGTGELFF
TRBV3-1/TRBV3-2	TRBD2	TRBJ2-1	many	TGTGCCAGCAGCCCTTGGACTAGCGCGGGTGAGCAGTTCTTC	CASSPWTSAGEQFF
TRBV7-2	-	TRBJ2-3	-	TGTGCCAGCAGCGGGATACTAGGAAGCACAGATACGCAGTATTTT	CASSGILGSTDTQYF
TRBV6-5	TRBD2	TRBJ2-5	-	TGTGCCAGCAGTTCCCAAGCGGGGGGACAAGAGACCCAGTACTTC	CASSSQAGGQETQYF
TRBV30	-	TRBJ1-1	-	TGTGCCTGGAGTCCGGGGGACCCGAACACTGAAGCTTTCTTT	CAWSPGDPNTEAFF
TRBV5-1	-	TRBJ2-7	-	TGCGCCAGCAACTTAGACATCTTCTCCTACGAGCAGTACTTC	CASNLDIFSYEQYF
TRBV2	-	TRBJ1-4	-	TGTGCCAGCGGTGGCCAGGATTATGAAAAACTGTTTTTT	CASGGQDYEKLFF
TRBV5-1	-	TRBJ1-2	few	TGCGCCAGCAGCCTACGTGGGGACTCTTTAGGGACCAACTATGGCTACACCTTC	CASSLRGDSLGTNYGYTF
TRBV10-3	-	TRBJ2-7	-	TGTGCCATCAGTGAGCAAGATCGGGGAGATGAGCAGTACTTC	CAISEQDRGDEQYF
TRBV5-4	TRBD1	TRBJ2-7	-	TGTGCCAGCAGCACAGAGGACAGGAGCTCCTACGAGCAGTACTTC	CASSTEDRSSYEQYF
TRBV5-8	-	TRBJ2-7	once	TGTGCCAGCAGTTCCAGGGTGAACGAGCAGTACTTC	CASSSRVNEQYF
TRBV4-1	-	TRBJ1-4	-	TGCGCCAGCAGCCAAGATATAGATGAAAAACTGTTTTTT	CASSQDIDEKLFF
TRBV30	TRBD1	TRBJ2-1	-	TGTGCCTGGGGGACCGGGACAGACAACAATGAGCAGTTCTTC	CAWGTGTDNNEQFF
TRBV5-1	TRBD1	TRBJ2-1	-	TGCGCCAGCAGCCTCCTGGACAGGGTCGGTGAGCAGTTCTTC	CASSLLDRVGEQFF
TRBV6-5	TRBD2	TRBJ2-3	-	TGTGCCAGCAGGACCCGGGAGGGGATCACAGATACGCAGTATTTT	CASRTREGITDTQYF
TRBV28	TRBD1	TRBJ1-2	few	TGTGCCAGCAGCTCACAGGGCCAGGGGGAGTATGGCTACACCTTC	CASSSQGQGEYGYTF
TRBV7-2	-	TRBJ2-7	-	TGTGCCAGCAGCTTCGGACAGTCCTACGAGCAGTACTTC	CASSFGQSYEQYF
TRBV19	-	TRBJ1-1	-	TGTGCCAGTAGTTTGCAGGGGAACACTGAAGCTTTCTTT	CASSLQGNTEAFF
TRBV30	-	TRBJ2-2	-	TGTGCCTGGAGTGTAGAGAGTACCGGGGAGCTGTTTTTT	CAWSVESTGELFF
TRBV20-1	TRBD2	TRBJ2-1	-	TGCAGTGCTAGTTCCCCTCTAGCGGGAAACGAGCAGTTCTTC	CSASSPLAGNEQFF
TRBV3-1/TRBV3-2	TRBD2	TRBJ2-3	-	TGTGCCAGCAGCCCAAAGGGACTAAACACAGATACGCAGTATTTT	CASSPKGLNTDTQYF
TRBV7-2	-	TRBJ1-5	-	TGTGCCAGCAGCTTTTATAATAGCAATCAGCCCCAGCATTTT	CASSFYNSNQPQHF
TRBV11-3	-	TRBJ2-7	-	TGTGCCAGCAGCTTAGGGGGGCAGGGCGAGCAGTACTTC	CASSLGGQGEQYF
TRBV2	-	TRBJ1-5	-	TGTGCCAGCAGCGCAGGTCAGAGCAATCAGCCCCAGCATTTT	CASSAGQSNQPQHF
TRBV6-4	TRBD2	TRBJ2-1	-	TGTGCCAGCAGTGACTCGCGGGGGGGCTCGAATGAGCAGTTCTTC	CASSDSRGGSNEQFF
TRBV25-1	-	TRBJ1-1	-	TGTGCCAGCAGTGACCCTGGGGCCCAGGAGGGGAACACTGAAGCTTTCTTT	CASSDPGAQEGNTEAFF
TRBV5-6	-	TRBJ2-7	-	TGTGCCAGCAGCTTGTTATCCCGCGAGCAGTACTTC	CASSLLSREQYF
TRBV5-1	-	TRBJ2-3	once	TGCGCCAGCAGCTTAGGGGGGGCATCAGATACGCAGTATTTT	CASSLGGASDTQYF
TRBV5-1	TRBD1	TRBJ2-4	once	TGCGCCAGCAGCTCTACAGGGGGCGAAGAAAACATTCAGTACTTC	CASSSTGGEENIQYF
TRBV28	TRBD2	TRBJ2-7	-	TGTGCCAGCAGTCTCGGGGGGGGAGCCTACGAGCAGTACTTC	CASSLGGGAYEQYF
TRBV3-1/TRBV3-2	-	TRBJ1-1	few	TGTGCCAGCAGCCTAAGGGACTTCGGGAGCACGAACACTGAAGCTTTCTTT	CASSLRDFGSTNTEAFF